A selection of T cell receptor beta chains follows, all from one sample in a study of cytomegalovirus exposure and HLA in healthy donors. The table came from immunoSEQ multiplex PCR; TCRdb's copy has only in-frame clones and leaves some out. The data show around 220,000 clones, around 80% seen once. The sequencing sample was made of PBMCs. Receptor source: a girl aged 2 to 9 in good health and CMV-seronegative. The CDR3 runs from the conserved cysteine through the conserved F or W. The D gene is left open where the match is weak. Only part of the rows carry a size: once, few, many, or a class if the clone is expanded.

size	V	J	D	CDR3	DNA
-	TRBV7-2	TRBJ1-2	TRBD1	CASSINATGLGYGYTF	TGTGCCAGCAGCATCAACGCGACAGGGTTGGGATATGGCTACACCTTC
-	TRBV15	TRBJ1-4	-	CATSQVGGGNEKLFF	TGTGCCACCAGCCAAGTGGGGGGAGGGAATGAAAAACTGTTTTTT
-	TRBV6-1	TRBJ2-1	-	CASSEVRHEQFF	TGTGCCAGCAGTGAAGTGAGGCATGAGCAGTTCTTC
-	TRBV27	TRBJ1-1	TRBD1	CASSPRQGDTEAFF	TGTGCCAGCAGTCCTCGACAGGGGGACACTGAAGCTTTCTTT
once	TRBV6-5	TRBJ1-2	-	CASSYHTGGGYGYTF	TGTGCCAGCAGTTACCACACGGGGGGCGGCTATGGCTACACCTTC
few	TRBV6-5	TRBJ1-1	-	CASSYSNRDTEAFF	TGTGCCAGCAGTTACTCGAACAGGGACACTGAAGCTTTCTTT
-	TRBV19	TRBJ2-7	TRBD2	CASSTPSGGAYEQYF	TGTGCCAGTAGTACCCCTAGCGGGGGGGCCTACGAGCAGTACTTC
-	TRBV6-5	TRBJ2-7	TRBD2	CASSYTPRGGSYEQYF	TGTGCCAGCAGTTACACCCCGAGGGGAGGGTCCTACGAGCAGTACTTC
once	TRBV2	TRBJ2-7	TRBD2	CASSRTSGRSYEQYF	TGTGCCAGCAGCCGGACTAGCGGGAGGTCCTACGAGCAGTACTTC
-	TRBV5-1	TRBJ1-4	TRBD1	CASSLVPGQGRKKLFF	TGCGCCAGCAGCTTGGTCCCGGGACAGGGTAGGAAAAAACTGTTTTTT
-	TRBV5-4	TRBJ2-7	-	CASSHDRSSYEQYF	TGTGCCAGCAGCCATGACAGAAGCTCCTACGAGCAGTACTTC
-	TRBV5-6	TRBJ2-1	TRBD1	CASSLPTRDRRILYNEQFF	TGTGCCAGCAGCCTTCCCACCAGGGACAGGCGGATTCTCTACAATGAGCAGTTCTTC
-	TRBV4-1	TRBJ1-2	-	CASGKSSGVDYTF	TGCGCCAGCGGGAAAAGTAGCGGGGTAGACTACACCTTC
-	TRBV4-1	TRBJ1-2	-	CASSQDELYGYTF	TGCGCCAGCAGCCAAGATGAGCTCTATGGCTACACCTTC
-	TRBV7-7	TRBJ2-1	TRBD2	CASSLRTSGEQFF	TGTGCCAGCAGCTTAAGGACTAGCGGTGAGCAGTTCTTC
few	TRBV6-5	TRBJ1-5	-	CASSYDHRVLQPQHF	TGTGCCAGCAGTTACGATCACAGGGTTCTTCAGCCCCAGCATTTT
few	TRBV19	TRBJ1-5	-	CASRGGRVGQPQHF	TGTGCCAGTAGAGGGGGTAGGGTGGGTCAGCCCCAGCATTTT
-	TRBV5-4	TRBJ2-5	TRBD1	CASSLGGRGQETQYF	TGTGCCAGCAGCTTGGGGGGCAGGGGGCAAGAGACCCAGTACTTC
once	TRBV19	TRBJ1-5	-	CASHLGGNGNQPQHF	TGTGCCAGTCACCTGGGGGGAAACGGCAATCAGCCCCAGCATTTT
-	TRBV5-1	TRBJ2-3	TRBD2	CASSQAGGQTADTQYF	TGCGCCAGCAGCCAAGCGGGGGGGCAAACAGCAGATACGCAGTATTTT
few	TRBV6-1	TRBJ1-1	-	CASTREGAEAFF	TGTGCCAGCACCAGGGAAGGCGCTGAAGCTTTCTTT
-	TRBV6-1	TRBJ2-2	-	CASSGGLDTGELFF	TGTGCCAGCAGTGGGGGACTCGACACCGGGGAGCTGTTTTTT
-	TRBV28	TRBJ1-5	TRBD1	CATRGGLNQPQHF	TGTGCCACTCGAGGGGGCCTCAATCAGCCCCAGCATTTT
-	TRBV7-9	TRBJ1-2	-	CASSPSTGNYGYTF	TGTGCCAGCAGCCCCTCAACAGGGAACTATGGCTACACCTTC
-	TRBV5-4	TRBJ1-1	-	CASSLYNQNTEAFF	TGTGCCAGCAGCTTGTACAATCAAAACACTGAAGCTTTCTTT
few	TRBV7-9	TRBJ2-7	TRBD2	CASSQAGVHEQYF	TGTGCCAGCAGTCAGGCGGGGGTCCACGAGCAGTACTTC
-	TRBV3-1/TRBV3-2	TRBJ1-2	-	CASSLPYTF	TGTGCCAGCAGCCTCCCTTACACCTTC
-	TRBV4-1	TRBJ1-4	-	CASSQGRAATNEKLFF	TGCGCCAGCAGCCAAGGGCGGGCAGCAACTAATGAAAAACTGTTTTTT
-	TRBV7-9	TRBJ1-2	-	CASSVEVVESLYGYTF	TGTGCCAGCAGCGTGGAGGTGGTAGAAAGCCTCTATGGCTACACCTTC
-	TRBV5-1	TRBJ2-1	-	CASSQPAGSSYNEQFF	TGCGCCAGCAGCCAGCCGGCGGGGAGCTCCTACAATGAGCAGTTCTTC
once	TRBV9	TRBJ2-1	TRBD2	CASSVDHVGTSGYNEQFF	TGTGCCAGCAGCGTAGATCATGTAGGGACTAGCGGTTACAATGAGCAGTTCTTC
once	TRBV30	TRBJ2-7	-	CAWSAPRQGGRYEQYF	TGTGCCTGGAGTGCACCCCGGCAGGGTGGTAGGTACGAGCAGTACTTC
-	TRBV4-1	TRBJ2-3	TRBD2	CASSFSGLAGGADTQYF	TGCGCCAGCAGCTTTAGCGGACTAGCGGGAGGGGCAGATACGCAGTATTTT
-	TRBV11-2	TRBJ2-7	TRBD2	CASSLIAGDYYEQYF	TGTGCCAGCAGCTTAATAGCGGGTGATTACTACGAGCAGTACTTC
-	TRBV5-4	TRBJ1-1	-	CASSLNSAEAFF	TGTGCCAGCAGCTTGAATTCTGCTGAAGCTTTCTTT
-	TRBV6-1	TRBJ1-1	TRBD1	CASSEPHGQGRSEAFF	TGTGCCAGCAGTGAACCCCATGGACAGGGAAGGTCTGAAGCTTTCTTT
-	TRBV5-5	TRBJ2-7	-	CASSFTDRNYEQYF	TGTGCCAGCAGCTTCACCGACAGGAACTACGAGCAGTACTTC
-	TRBV7-8	TRBJ2-2	TRBD1	CASSLGDRGKIQRTGELFF	TGTGCCAGCAGCTTAGGGGACAGGGGAAAAATTCAGAGGACCGGGGAGCTGTTTTTT
-	TRBV15	TRBJ1-1	-	CATSRDVVVQGPTLNTEAFF	TGTGCCACCAGCAGAGATGTGGTGGTACAGGGCCCCACATTGAACACTGAAGCTTTCTTT
-	TRBV6-5	TRBJ2-7	-	CASSPPGQGQQYF	TGTGCCAGCAGTCCCCCGGGACAAGGGCAGCAGTACTTC
-	TRBV10-2	TRBJ2-1	TRBD2	CASRVLAGGNNEQFF	TGCGCCAGCAGGGTACTAGCGGGGGGGAACAATGAGCAGTTCTTC
few	TRBV2	TRBJ1-1	-	CASSRAWGSTEAFF	TGTGCCAGCAGTAGAGCGTGGGGCAGCACTGAAGCTTTCTTT